One and the same sample provided the 14 T cell receptor beta chains below, sequenced in a study of human T cells and chemical hapten exposure. Time point described: patch test 2, 6 weeks after DPC sensitization. The sample's treatment: therapeutic diphenylcyclopropenone sensitization with weekly scalp DPC. TCRdb analysed the RACE reads with MiXCR anew, one entry per CDR3 protein. The data contain 110,000 or so distinct CDR3 sequences, about a tenth of them singletons. The sequencing here drew on whole blood, taken in connection with sensitization to the hapten diphenylcyclopropenone (DPC). These receptors were collected from a woman aged 40 to 55 with alopecia areata. Some clones in this sample may be carry-over from other donors' samples.

This clonotype was counted only a few times. The CDR3 region is CASSSDGYEQYF. CDR3 DNA: TGTGCCAGCAGCTCGGACGGTTACGAGCAGTACTTC. This rearrangement joins TRBV7-3 to TRBJ2-7, with unresolved D. Germline CDR1 is SGHTA and CDR2 is FQGTGA. Trimming took 4 bases from V and 4 from J, leaving 8 bases between them. The length of the CDR3 is 12 residues.

This clonotype was found many times. In DNA, the CDR3 is TGTGCCAGCAGTCGGGACTCGTACACAGATACGCAGTATTTT. It yields the protein CASSRDSYTDTQYF. The chain couples TRBV7-2 to TRBJ2-3; the D gene is possibly TRBD2 (6 bases). The CDR3 covers 14 residues. The ends were cut back, 6 bases at V and 2 bases at J, with 12 bases in the middle. The V gene's germline CDR1 is SGHTA and CDR2 FQGNSA.

This chain links TRBV4-2 with TRBJ2-1; D possibly corresponds to TRBD1 (5 bases). V was cut by 5 bases and J by 5 bases, with 19 bases left in between. CDR3 length equals 16 residues. Germline V gene lookup returns CDR1 LGHNA and CDR2 YNFKEQ. The CDR3 here is CASSKKGRLLDNEQFF. CDR3 coding DNA: TGTGCCAGCAGCAAGAAGGGGCGACTCCTTGACAATGAGCAGTTCTTC.

This chain uses TRBV12-3 or TRBV12-4 with TRBJ2-1; D is perhaps TRBD2 (6 bases). Trimming removed 3 bases from V and 7 bases from J, with 16 bases in between. This CDR3 region has 15 residues. DNA of the CDR3: TGTGCCAGCAGTTTCAGTCAGGGAGGTGGAAATGAGCAGTTCTTC. It is translated as CASSFSQGGGNEQFF.

This clonotype occurred a few times. The chain joins TRBV6-1 to TRBJ2-5, with TRBD2 as a possible D gene (6 bases). The germline V gene has CDR1 MNHNS and CDR2 SASEGT. V lost 7 bases and J 2 bases, leaving 17 bases between the germline ends. The CDR3 loop spans 15 amino acids. DNA for the CDR3: TGTGCCAGCATGGAGTACCGGGACTTACAAGAGACCCAGTACTTC. It yields the protein CASMEYRDLQETQYF.

The sample holds a few counts of this clonotype. The chain joins TRBV10-1 to TRBJ1-1, with 9 nucleotides matching TRBD1. Trimming at V came to 5 bases and at J to 1 base, leaving 8 bases not matched to a gene. This CDR3 region has 16 residues. Germline V gene lookup returns CDR1 WNHNN and CDR2 SYGVQD (reference sequence). CDR3 protein: CASSRTGQGPNTEAFF. The CDR3 DNA is TGCGCCAGCAGTCGAACGGGACAGGGCCCGAACACTGAAGCTTTCTTT.

The chain has TRBV6-5 and TRBJ2-5; TRBD2 agrees at 13 bases. This CDR3 spans 17 amino acids. Losses at the gene ends were 6 bases for V and 5 bases for J; bases not matched to a gene: 12. Germline V gives CDR1 MNHEY, CDR2 SVGAGI. CDR3 amino acids: CASSPRTSGGAYETQYF. Written as DNA, the CDR3 is TGTGCCAGCAGCCCCCGAACTAGCGGGGGGGCTTACGAGACCCAGTACTTC.

This clonotype occurred many times. The chain is built from TRBV12-3 or TRBV12-4 and TRBJ2-7, with 8 bases matching TRBD1. J lost 0 bases, V lost 6 bases, and 4 bases had no gene match. CDR3 length equals 14 residues. The CDR3 protein is CASSRTGRSYEQYF. DNA of the CDR3: TGTGCCAGCAGCAGGACAGGGCGCTCCTACGAGCAGTACTTC.

Ten or more counts support this clonotype. This chain links TRBV7-8 with TRBJ1-6; 10 nucleotides match TRBD1. V lost 5 bases, J lost 8 bases, and 6 bases stayed unmatched. CDR1 is SGHVS, CDR2 FQNEAQ, per germline. This CDR3 comprises 15 residues. In DNA, the CDR3 is TGTGCCAGCAGCCTACCGGGACAGGGGTATTCACCCCTCCACTTT. Its protein is CASSLPGQGYSPLHF. Based on the CDR3 plus reference TRBV7-8 and TRBJ1-6, the full variable domain is GAGVSQSPRYKVAKRGQDVALRCDPISGHVSLFWYQQALGQGPEFLTYFQNEAQLDKSGLPSDRFFAERPEGSVSTLKIQRTQQEDSAVYLCASSLPGQGYSPLHFGNGTRLTVT.

This clonotype came up many times. V is TRBV28 and J is TRBJ2-2; the D gene is possibly TRBD2 (7 bases). The CDR3 totals 16 residues. V was trimmed by 3 bases and J by 4 bases, leaving 15 bases between them. Germline V gene data show CDR1 as MDHEN and CDR2 as SYDVKM. The CDR3 region is CASSFVGGLSTGELFF. For the CDR3, the DNA is TGTGCCAGCAGTTTCGTGGGGGGGCTGAGCACCGGGGAGCTGTTTTTT.

There are many counts of this clonotype. This chain joins TRBV6-2 or TRBV6-3 and TRBJ2-5, with 7 bases fitting TRBD1. The CDR3 loop spans 16 amino acids. With V trimmed by 6 bases and J by 3 bases, 13 bases remained unmatched. CDR1 is MNHEY, CDR2 SVGEGT, per germline. DNA for the CDR3: TGTGCCAGCAGCATCACAGGGGAAATAGCCAAAGAGACCCAGTACTTC. Protein: CASSITGEIAKETQYF.

The table lists this clonotype with a few counts. The V call is TRBV12-3 or TRBV12-4, the J call TRBJ1-2; perhaps TRBD1 as D (6 bases). Deletions cut 5 bases from V and 3 bases from J, with 13 bases between. CDR3 length: 14 residues. CDR3 loop: CASSTARGDYGYTF. In DNA form, the CDR3 reads TGTGCCAGCAGTACGGCCAGGGGCGACTATGGCTACACCTTC.

This sequence joins TRBV6-2 or TRBV6-3 and TRBJ2-4; no clear D. The ends were cut back, 6 bases at V and 0 bases at J, with 3 bases in the middle. Germline assignment: CDR1 MNHEY and CDR2 SVGEGT. This CDR3 comprises 12 residues. CDR3 DNA sequence: TGTGCCAGCAGCCGAGCCAAAAACATTCAGTACTTC. Translating it yields CASSRAKNIQYF.

This clonotype was recorded many times. The chain links TRBV5-6 to TRBJ2-7, with a possible D match to TRBD2 (5 bases). The CDR3 has 16 amino acids. The germline V gene encodes CDR1 SGHDT and CDR2 YYEEEE. Trimming stripped 3 bases from V and 2 bases from J, with 18 bases between. The CDR3 is CASSSAGGSRTYEQYF. CDR3 in DNA: TGTGCCAGCAGCTCCGCCGGTGGGAGTAGGACCTACGAGCAGTACTTC.